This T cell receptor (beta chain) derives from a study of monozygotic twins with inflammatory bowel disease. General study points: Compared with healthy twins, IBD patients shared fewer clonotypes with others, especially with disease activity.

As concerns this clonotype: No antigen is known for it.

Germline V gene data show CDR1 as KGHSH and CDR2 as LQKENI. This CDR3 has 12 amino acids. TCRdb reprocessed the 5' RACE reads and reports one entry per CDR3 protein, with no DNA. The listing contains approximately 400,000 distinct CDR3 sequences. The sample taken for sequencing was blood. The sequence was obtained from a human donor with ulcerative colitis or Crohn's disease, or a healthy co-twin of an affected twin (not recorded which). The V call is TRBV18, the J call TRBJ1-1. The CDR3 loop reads CASSPPYGEAFF.